This T cell receptor (beta chain) originates from a study of blood T cell repertoires in COVID-19. Some clones are missing from TCRdb's copy, which holds only in-frame ones; the method was immunoSEQ multiplex PCR. The sample has 250,000 to 300,000 clones; approximately 82% are singletons. The V and J ends lost 3 bases and 0 bases respectively, with 12 bases between them. Germline V CDR1 and CDR2: SGDLS, YYNGEE. The CDR3 extends over 16 amino acids. This clonotype was obtained from a man aged 40-49 years who had been exposed to COVID-19. The chain uses TRBV9 and TRBJ2-2; D might be TRBD1 (6 bases). The sample consisted of PBMCs or T cells enriched from blood (not recorded which). In nucleotides, the CDR3 is TGTGCCAGCAGCGCCGGGACACCTACGAACACCGGGGAGCTGTTTTTT. It yields the protein CASSAGTPTNTGELFF.